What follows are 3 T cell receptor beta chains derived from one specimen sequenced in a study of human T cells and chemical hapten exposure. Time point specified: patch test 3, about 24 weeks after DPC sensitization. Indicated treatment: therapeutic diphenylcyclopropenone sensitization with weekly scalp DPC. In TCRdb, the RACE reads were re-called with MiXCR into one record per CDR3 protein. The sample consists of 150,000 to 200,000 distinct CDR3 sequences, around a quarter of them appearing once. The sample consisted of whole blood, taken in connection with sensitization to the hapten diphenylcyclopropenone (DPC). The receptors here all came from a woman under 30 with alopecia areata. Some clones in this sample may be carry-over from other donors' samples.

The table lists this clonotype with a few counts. The CDR3 is CASSLWGGQTRYEQYF. The CDR3 DNA reads as TGTGCCAGCAGCTTGTGGGGAGGGCAGACTAGATACGAGCAGTACTTC. The chain links TRBV5-4 to TRBJ2-7; 7 positions agree with TRBD2. J lost 4 bases, V lost 1 base, and 11 bases had no gene match. This CDR3 is 16 amino acids long. CDR1 is SGHNT, CDR2 YYREEE, per germline (reference sequence).

CDR3 amino acids: CASSLALGPYEQYF. The DNA for the CDR3 is TGTGCCAGCAGCTTAGCTTTGGGGCCCTACGAGCAGTACTTC. This sequence joins TRBV7-9 and TRBJ2-7; D is perhaps TRBD1 (5 bases). The germline CDR1 and CDR2 sequences are SEHNR and FQNEAQ (reference sequence). V was pared by 0 bases and J by 2 bases, with 8 bases between. The CDR3 spans 14 residues.

The CDR3 bases are TGTGCCACCAGCAGAGATCCTAGGGGTCAGCCCCAGCATTTT. Protein: CATSRDPRGQPQHF. The rearrangement uses TRBV15 and TRBJ1-5, with D possibly matching TRBD1 (5 bases). The germline CDR1 and CDR2 sequences are LNHNV and YYDKDF (reference sequence). Deletions cut 0 bases from V and 6 bases from J, with 9 bases between. The CDR3 totals 14 residues.